Included here is one T cell receptor (beta chain) sequence, with context. Losses at the gene ends were 4 bases for V and 5 bases for J; bases not matched to a gene: 4. In germline, CDR1 is SGHDN, CDR2 FVKESK. The CDR3 is 15 amino acids. This entry belongs to a study of blood T cell repertoires in COVID-19. Study information: Researchers got acute and convalescent COVID-19 samples from the United States, Italy and Spain. Nucleic acid was either cDNA or gDNA, and it came from T cells, B-cell-depleted T cells, or PBMCs.

Under the authors' procedure: How many nucleated cells were present was estimated from reference gene primer amplification. The method was immunoSEQ multiplex PCR; TCRdb's version includes in-frame clones alone and lacks a portion of them. For V, J and clone size, that table is used; D and trimming come from the DNA. The sample has roughly 170,000 clones, under 80% seen once; the top ten hold about 3%. Sequencing used peripheral blood. V usage is TRBV14 and J usage is TRBJ2-5; 13 bases agree with TRBD2. The sequence was collected from an elderly woman with acute or convalescent COVID-19. The CDR3 DNA reads TGTGCCAGCAGCCCGGGACTAGCGGGAATGGAGACCCAGTACTTC. It codes for CASSPGLAGMETQYF.